The clone carrying this T cell receptor beta chain was observed a handful of times. Its specificity is not known. This specimen belongs to a study of T cell repertoires in cytomegalovirus infection. The CDR3 consists of 13 residues. Germline V gene lookup returns CDR1 MGHRA and CDR2 YSYEKL. The trim removed 9 bases at V and 11 bases at J, leaving 15 bases unmatched. Each CDR3 protein gets one entry after TCRdb re-called the reads with MiXCR. The table includes around 310,000 distinct CDR3 sequences, 29% detected once. The receptor was derived from a human donor in good health (CMV status not recorded). Some clones in this sample may be carry-over from other donors' samples. The V gene is TRBV4-1, the J gene TRBJ1-1; 7 bases match TRBD1. This material consisted of cultured PBMCs, taken from culture after CMV antigen stimulation. Here the CDR3 DNA reads TGCGCCAGTTCCGCGACAGGGTCGAGTTCGGCTTTCTTT. It encodes CASSATGSSSAFF.